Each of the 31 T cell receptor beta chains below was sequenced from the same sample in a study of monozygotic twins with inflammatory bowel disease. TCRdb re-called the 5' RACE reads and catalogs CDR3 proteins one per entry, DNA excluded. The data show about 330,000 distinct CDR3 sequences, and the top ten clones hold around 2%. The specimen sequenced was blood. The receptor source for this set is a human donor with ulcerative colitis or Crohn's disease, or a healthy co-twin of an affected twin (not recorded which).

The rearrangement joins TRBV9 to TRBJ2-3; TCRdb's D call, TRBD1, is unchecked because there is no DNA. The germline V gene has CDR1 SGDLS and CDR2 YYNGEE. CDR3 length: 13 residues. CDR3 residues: CASGSGGADTQYF.

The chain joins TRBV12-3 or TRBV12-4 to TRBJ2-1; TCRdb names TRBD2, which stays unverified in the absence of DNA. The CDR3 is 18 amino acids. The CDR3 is CASSPRGTSVEGGNEQFF.

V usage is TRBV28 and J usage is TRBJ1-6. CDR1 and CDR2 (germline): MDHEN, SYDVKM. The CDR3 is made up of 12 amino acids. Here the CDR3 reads CASSLNHSPLHF.

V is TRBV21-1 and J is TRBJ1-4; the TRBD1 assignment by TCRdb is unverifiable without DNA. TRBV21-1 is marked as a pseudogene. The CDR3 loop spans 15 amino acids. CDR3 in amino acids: CASSKRGREDEKLFF.

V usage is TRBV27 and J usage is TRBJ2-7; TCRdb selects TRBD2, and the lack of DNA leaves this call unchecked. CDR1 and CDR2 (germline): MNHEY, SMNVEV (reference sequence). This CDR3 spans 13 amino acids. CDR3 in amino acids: CASGGGRGYEQYF.

The CDR3 reads CASSFRQAPEAFF. The gene calls are TRBV5-4 and TRBJ1-1; TCRdb's D call of TRBD1 is untestable without DNA. The CDR3 contains 13 residues. CDR1 is SGHNT and CDR2 is YYREEE in the germline V gene (reference sequence).

The CDR3 loop is CASSPAFGNTEAFF. The rearrangement uses TRBV7-9 and TRBJ1-1. Germline V gives CDR1 SEHNR, CDR2 FQNEAQ (reference sequence). This CDR3 contains 14 residues. Full variable domain (rest looked up from reference TRBV7-9 and TRBJ1-1): DTGVSQNPRHKITKRGQNVTFRCDPISEHNRLYWYRQTLGQGPEFLTYFQNEAQLEKSRLLSDRFSAERPKGSFSTLEIQRTEQGDSAMYLCASSPAFGNTEAFFGQGTRLTVV.

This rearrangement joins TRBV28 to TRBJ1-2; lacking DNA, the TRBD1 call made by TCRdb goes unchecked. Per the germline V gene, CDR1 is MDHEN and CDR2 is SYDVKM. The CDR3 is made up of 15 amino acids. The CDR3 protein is CASSSRGGSGGGYTF.

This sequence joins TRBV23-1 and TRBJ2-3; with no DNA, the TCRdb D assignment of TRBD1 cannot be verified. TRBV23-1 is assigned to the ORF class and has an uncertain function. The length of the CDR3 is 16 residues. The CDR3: CASSIMTGGYTDTQYF.

CDR3 amino acids: CSVGGPRGSPQHF. The genes are TRBV29-1 and TRBJ1-5; TCRdb indicates TRBD1, and absent DNA this call remains unverified. CDR1 is SQVTM and CDR2 is ANQGSEA in the germline V gene. The CDR3 has 13 residues.

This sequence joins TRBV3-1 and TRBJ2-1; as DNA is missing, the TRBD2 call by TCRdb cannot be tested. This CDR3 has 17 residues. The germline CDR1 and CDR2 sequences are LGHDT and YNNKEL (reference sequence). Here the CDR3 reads CASSRNELAGALHEQFF.

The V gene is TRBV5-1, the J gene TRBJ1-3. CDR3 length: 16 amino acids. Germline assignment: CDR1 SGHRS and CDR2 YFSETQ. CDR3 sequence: CASSFEVSSSGNTIYF.

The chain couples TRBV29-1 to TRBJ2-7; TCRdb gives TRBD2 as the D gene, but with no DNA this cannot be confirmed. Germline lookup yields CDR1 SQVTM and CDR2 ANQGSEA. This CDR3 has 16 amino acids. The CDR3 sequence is CSVPSTSGSESYEQYF.

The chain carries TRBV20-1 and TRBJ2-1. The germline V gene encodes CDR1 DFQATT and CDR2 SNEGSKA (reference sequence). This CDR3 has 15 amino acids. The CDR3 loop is CSAILGRSSYNEQFF.

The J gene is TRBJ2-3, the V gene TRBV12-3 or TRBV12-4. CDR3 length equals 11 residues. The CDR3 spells CASSLGPKGYF.

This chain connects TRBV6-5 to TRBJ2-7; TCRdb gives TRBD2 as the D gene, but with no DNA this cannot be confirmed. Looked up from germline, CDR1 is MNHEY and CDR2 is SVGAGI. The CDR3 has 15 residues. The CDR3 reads CASSYGGSGLYEQYF.

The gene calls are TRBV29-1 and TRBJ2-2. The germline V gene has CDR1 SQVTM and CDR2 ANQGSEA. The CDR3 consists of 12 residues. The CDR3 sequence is CSVERGAGELFF.

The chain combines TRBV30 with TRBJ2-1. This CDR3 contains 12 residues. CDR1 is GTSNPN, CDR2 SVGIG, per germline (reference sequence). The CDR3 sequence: CAWNIGINEQFF.

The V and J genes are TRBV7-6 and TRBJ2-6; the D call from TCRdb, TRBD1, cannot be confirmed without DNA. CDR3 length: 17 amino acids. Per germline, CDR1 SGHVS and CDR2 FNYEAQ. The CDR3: CASSLVAGGTGANVLTF.

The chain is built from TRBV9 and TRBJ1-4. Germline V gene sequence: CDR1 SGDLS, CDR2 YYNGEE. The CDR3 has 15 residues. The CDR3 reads CASSVVGRSNEKLFF.

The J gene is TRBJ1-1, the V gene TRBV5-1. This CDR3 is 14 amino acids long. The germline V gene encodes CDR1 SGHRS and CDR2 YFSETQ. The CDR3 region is CASSFVQRNTEAFF.

The CDR3 sequence is CSATTSGRYNEQFF. The rearrangement links TRBV20-1 to TRBJ2-1; lacking DNA, the TRBD2 call made by TCRdb goes unchecked. The CDR3 totals 14 residues. Germline values: CDR1 DFQATT, CDR2 SNEGSKA (reference sequence).

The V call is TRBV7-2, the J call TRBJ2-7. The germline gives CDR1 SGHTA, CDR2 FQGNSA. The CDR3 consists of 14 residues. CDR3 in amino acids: CASSPYKSSYEQYF.

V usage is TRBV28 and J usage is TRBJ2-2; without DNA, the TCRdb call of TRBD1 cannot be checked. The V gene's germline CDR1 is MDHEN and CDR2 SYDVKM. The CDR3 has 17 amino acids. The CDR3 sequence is CASSLPPIDRDTGELFF.

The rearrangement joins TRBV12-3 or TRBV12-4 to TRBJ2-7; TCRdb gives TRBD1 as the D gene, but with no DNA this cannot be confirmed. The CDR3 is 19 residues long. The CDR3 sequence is CASSFMPEKTGTGGYEQYF.

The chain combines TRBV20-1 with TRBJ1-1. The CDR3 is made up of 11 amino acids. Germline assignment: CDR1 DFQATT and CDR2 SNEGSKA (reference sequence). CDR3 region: CSARDNTEAFF.

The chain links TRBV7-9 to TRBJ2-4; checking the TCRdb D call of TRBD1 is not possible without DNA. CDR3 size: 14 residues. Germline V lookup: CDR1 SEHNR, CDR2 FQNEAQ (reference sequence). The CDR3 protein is CASSARVDQNIQYF. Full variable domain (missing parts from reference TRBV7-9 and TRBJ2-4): DTGVSQNPRHKITKRGQNVTFRCDPISEHNRLYWYRQTLGQGPEFLTYFQNEAQLEKSRLLSDRFSAERPKGSFSTLEIQRTEQGDSAMYLCASSARVDQNIQYFGAGTRLSVL.

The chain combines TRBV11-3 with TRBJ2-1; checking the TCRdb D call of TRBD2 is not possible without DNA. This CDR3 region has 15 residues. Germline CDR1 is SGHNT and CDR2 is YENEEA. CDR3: CASSLIAGGYNEQFF.

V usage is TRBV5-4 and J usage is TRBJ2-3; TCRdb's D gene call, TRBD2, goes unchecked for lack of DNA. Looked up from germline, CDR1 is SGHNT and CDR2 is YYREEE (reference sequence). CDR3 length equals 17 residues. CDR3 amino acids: CASSQYVAGGPGDTQYF.

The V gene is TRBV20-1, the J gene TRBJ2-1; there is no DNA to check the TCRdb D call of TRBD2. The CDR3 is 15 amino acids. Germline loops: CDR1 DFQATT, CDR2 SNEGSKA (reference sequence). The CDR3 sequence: CSARDRPSGDNEQFF.

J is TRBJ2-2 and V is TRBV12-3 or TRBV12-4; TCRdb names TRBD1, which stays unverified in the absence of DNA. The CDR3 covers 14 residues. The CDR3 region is CASSSRDPTGELFF.